These 20 T cell receptor beta chains were all obtained from the same sample, sequenced in a study of response to subunit inactivated influenza vaccine. Each CDR3 protein gets one entry after TCRdb re-called the RT-PCR reads with MiXCR. The sample records about 500,000 distinct CDR3 sequences, 16% being singletons. The source was CD4+ T cells sorted from PBMCs, collected around 25 months after vaccination. Receptor source: a man in his fifties or sixties who received an inactivated influenza vaccine.

This clonotype was seen only a few times. CDR3 DNA sequence: TGTGCCAGCAGTTTCTTCGGACAGGGGAGGACCGGGGAGCTGTTTTTT. Its protein product is CASSFFGQGRTGELFF. This chain connects TRBV28 to TRBJ2-2; 9 bases fit TRBD1. The V segment lost 3 bases and the J segment 5 bases; nucleotides outside the gene matches: 7. The V gene's germline CDR1 is MDHEN and CDR2 SYDVKM. The CDR3 is 16 residues long.

This clonotype was counted only a few times. The chain links TRBV15 to TRBJ2-2; no clear D gene. V was clipped by 3 bases and J by 6 bases, with 11 bases between them. CDR1 is LNHNV and CDR2 is YYDKDF in the germline V gene (reference sequence). This CDR3 region has 14 residues. CDR3 region: CATSREYVAGELFF. In nucleotides, the CDR3 is TGTGCCACCAGCAGGGAGTACGTCGCCGGGGAGCTGTTTTTT.

V is TRBV11-2 and J is TRBJ2-7; 10 bases line up with TRBD1. Germline trimming cut 4 bases from V and 2 bases from J; bases unmatched to any gene: 20. Looked up from germline, CDR1 is SGHAT and CDR2 is FQNNGV. The CDR3 has 20 residues. The chain's CDR3 is CASSSTSRDRGRVSAYEQYF. DNA for the CDR3: TGTGCCAGCAGCTCCACTTCCCGGGACAGGGGCCGTGTGTCCGCCTACGAGCAGTACTTC. The variable domain in full, completed from reference TRBV11-2 and TRBJ2-7, reads EAGVAQSPRYKIIEKRQSVAFWCNPISGHATLYWYQQILGQGPKLLIQFQNNGVVDDSQLPKDRFSAERLKGVDSTLKIQPAKLEDSAVYLCASSSTSRDRGRVSAYEQYFGPGTRLTVT.

CDR3 in amino acids: CASSQSGGFGGELFF. The DNA of the CDR3 is TGTGCCAGCAGCCAATCTGGGGGTTTCGGCGGGGAGCTGTTTTTT. V is TRBV16 and J is TRBJ2-2; tentatively, D is TRBD1 or TRBD2 (5 bases each). CDR1 and CDR2 (germline): KGHSY, FQNENV. The CDR3 extends over 15 amino acids. V lost 0 bases and J 7 bases, leaving 12 bases between the germline ends.

The V and J genes are TRBV7-3 and TRBJ2-1, with D tentatively TRBD1 (6 bases). Trimming removed 2 bases at V and 6 bases at J, with 17 bases between. Germline assignment: CDR1 SGHTA and CDR2 FQGTGA. The CDR3 has 16 residues. The CDR3 nucleotides read TGTGCCAGCAGCTTACGCCCAGGGGCACGAAGCAATGAGCAGTTCTTC. Amino acid sequence: CASSLRPGARSNEQFF.

The rearrangement joins TRBV25-1 to TRBJ2-3, with 10 bases identical to TRBD2. The CDR3 is made up of 17 amino acids. V was clipped by 0 bases and J by 7 bases; unmatched bases: 10. Germline CDR1 reads MGHDK; CDR2 reads SYGVNS. This chain's CDR3 is CASSEYRLAGARYTQYF. In DNA, the CDR3 is TGTGCCAGCAGTGAATATAGGCTAGCGGGGGCCCGATATACGCAGTATTTT.

This clonotype was seen a handful of times. This rearrangement joins TRBV9 to TRBJ1-1, with 8 positions matching TRBD1. The CDR3 spans 14 residues. V lost 4 bases to trimming and J lost 7 bases; unmatched junction nucleotides: 9. Germline CDR1 and CDR2: SGDLS and YYNGEE. The CDR3 spells CASSTRTGGGEAFF. CDR3 in DNA: TGTGCCAGCAGCACACGAACAGGGGGGGGTGAAGCTTTCTTT.

The rearrangement joins TRBV14 to TRBJ2-3; TRBD2 aligns across 8 bases. Germline-derived CDR1 and CDR2 are SGHDN and FVKESK. V was clipped by 4 bases and J by 8 bases; unmatched bases: 5. The CDR3 spans 13 residues. The CDR3 DNA reads TGTGCCAGCAGCCTACCGGGAGGGACTACGCAGTATTTT. Translating it yields CASSLPGGTTQYF.

This clonotype turned up a few times. This chain connects TRBV10-3 to TRBJ2-5; 8 positions match TRBD1. CDR3 length: 15 residues. With 6 bases clipped from V and 5 bases from J, the junction kept 11 bases outside the gene matches. CDR1 is ENHRY and CDR2 is SYGVKD in the germline V gene. The chain's CDR3 is CAISPRQGWEETQYF. DNA for the CDR3: TGTGCCATCAGCCCACGACAGGGGTGGGAGGAGACCCAGTACTTC.

This clonotype has only a few counts. The chain employs TRBV29-1 and TRBJ2-7; a possible D gene is TRBD2 (6 bases). This CDR3 comprises 12 residues. V lost 5 bases and J lost 1, with 9 bases in between. Germline lookup yields CDR1 SQVTM and CDR2 ANQGSEA. CDR3 bases: TGCAGCGTTCGCGGGGCTTCCTACGAGCAGTACTTC. This sequence encodes CSVRGASYEQYF.

This clonotype has a handful of counts. V usage is TRBV5-6 and J usage is TRBJ2-1, with 9 positions matching TRBD1. V was clipped by 4 bases and J by 4 bases; unmatched bases: 6. From germline, CDR1 is SGHDT and CDR2 YYEEEE. The CDR3 is 15 residues long. The CDR3 sequence: CASSGGTGSYNEQFF. CDR3 in DNA: TGTGCCAGCAGCGGCGGGACAGGGAGTTACAATGAGCAGTTCTTC.

In this sample, this clonotype turned up a few times. The chain has TRBV10-3 and TRBJ1-3, with D tentatively TRBD1 (6 bases). The V end lost 2 bases, the J end lost 3 bases, and 11 bases lay between the germline ends. The germline gives CDR1 ENHRY, CDR2 SYGVKD. The CDR3 loop spans 15 amino acids. In DNA, the CDR3 is TGTGCCATCAGTGAGACAGGGACTAGTGGAAACACCATATATTTT. Protein sequence: CAISETGTSGNTIYF.

This clonotype has a count of ten or more. This sequence joins TRBV7-2 and TRBJ2-3; 8 bases agree with TRBD2. The CDR3 has 14 amino acids. V lost 5 bases, J lost 0 bases, and 1 base stayed unmatched. Germline lookup yields CDR1 SGHTA and CDR2 FQGNSA. The CDR3 region has the DNA TGTGCCAGCAGCCCTAGCGGGAGCACAGATACGCAGTATTTT. As protein: CASSPSGSTDTQYF.

The chain joins TRBV27 to TRBJ2-5, with TRBD2 as a possible D gene (6 bases). V gave up 5 bases and J gave up 6 bases, with 16 bases separating them. The CDR3 extends over 14 amino acids. Germline assignment: CDR1 MNHEY and CDR2 SMNVEV (reference sequence). CDR3 loop: CASSPLGGMKTQYF. The CDR3 DNA reads TGTGCCAGCAGTCCCCTTGGAGGGATGAAGACCCAGTACTTC.

This clonotype showed up just a few times. The rearrangement links TRBV5-1 to TRBJ2-1; no clear D gene. Trimming removed 0 bases at V and 6 bases at J, with 13 bases between. There are 15 residues in the CDR3. Germline-derived CDR1 and CDR2 are SGHRS and YFSETQ. The CDR3 reads CASSLAARNSNEQFF. The DNA for the CDR3 is TGCGCCAGCAGCTTGGCAGCTCGCAACTCCAATGAGCAGTTCTTC.

The genes are TRBV7-3 and TRBJ2-5, with TRBD2 as a possible D gene (6 bases). The CDR3 totals 15 residues. Germline lookup yields CDR1 SGHTA and CDR2 FQGTGA. V lost 7 bases, J lost 5 bases, and 20 bases lay in between. The CDR3 DNA follows: TGTGCCAGCACCTCCAACGGGACTCCGAGGGAGACCCAGTACTTC. This sequence encodes CASTSNGTPRETQYF.

The rearrangement joins TRBV7-2 to TRBJ1-4; D unclear. CDR3 length: 15 amino acids. Germline CDR1 SGHTA, CDR2 FQGNSA. V was shortened by 1 base and J by 7 bases, with 13 bases between the two germline ends. The CDR3 reads CASSLVAGFGEKLFF. The DNA for the CDR3 is TGTGCCAGCAGCTTAGTCGCTGGGTTTGGTGAAAAACTGTTTTTT.

This clonotype occurred a few times. The genes are TRBV18 and TRBJ2-5; D gene ambiguous. This CDR3 is 13 amino acids long. Germline CDR1 is KGHSH and CDR2 is LQKENI. Between the trimmed V and J ends, which lost 2 bases and 0 bases, there was a span of 4 bases. CDR3 sequence reads: CASSPSNQETQYF. Here the CDR3 DNA reads TGTGCCAGCTCACCAAGTAACCAAGAGACCCAGTACTTC. The full variable domain, its missing parts supplied by reference TRBV18 and TRBJ2-5, is NAGVMQNPRHLVRRRGQEARLRCSPMKGHSHVYWYRQLPEEGLKFMVYLQKENIIDESGMPKERFSAEFPKEGPSILRIQQVVRGDSAAYFCASSPSNQETQYFGPGTRLLVL.

V gene TRBV5-1 combines with J gene TRBJ2-7; 13 bases are shared with TRBD2. Germline V gene sequence: CDR1 SGHRS, CDR2 YFSETQ. The CDR3 spans 20 residues. V lost 4 bases to trimming and J lost 2 bases; unmatched junction nucleotides: 18. The DNA for the CDR3 is TGCGCCAGCAGCGGAACCGGGACTAGCGGGGTTATTAACCCCCCCTACGAGCAGTACTTC. Its translation is CASSGTGTSGVINPPYEQYF. The complete variable domain, with remaining parts taken from reference TRBV5-1 and TRBJ2-7, reads KAGVTQTPRYLIKTRGQQVTLSCSPISGHRSVSWYQQTPGQGLQFLFEYFSETQRNKGNFPGRFSGRQFSNSRSEMNVSTLELGDSALYLCASSGTGTSGVINPPYEQYFGPGTRLTVT.

The chain uses TRBV6-5 and TRBJ1-4; D gene uncertain. V lost 8 bases and J 4 bases, leaving 20 bases between the germline ends. The germline V gene has CDR1 MNHEY and CDR2 SVGAGI. CDR3 length equals 16 residues. CDR3 coding DNA: TGTGCCAGCGTTTATGGTGGATCGCGGGTTAATGAAAAACTGTTTTTT. Protein: CASVYGGSRVNEKLFF.